Below, 25 T cell receptor beta chains from the same sample are listed, as sequenced in a study of OX40 agonist ivuxolimab in advanced cancers. Clones were sequenced by immunoSEQ multiplex PCR, and TCRdb holds only the in-frame ones, with some missing. The sample holds about 54,000 clones, approximately 84% seen once. This specimen was CD4+ or CD8+ T cells sorted from blood, taken in a trial of the OX40 agonist ivuxolimab. Receptor source: an adult with an advanced solid tumor such as melanoma, head and neck, liver or kidney cancer.

This chain links TRBV5-1 with TRBJ2-2, with 9 bases lining up with TRBD2. This CDR3 is 14 amino acids long. From germline, CDR1 is SGHRS and CDR2 YFSETQ. V lost 7 bases and J lost 0; bases outside the gene matches: 1. This chain's CDR3 is CASGGRANTGELFF. The CDR3 DNA sequence: TGCGCCAGCGGCGGGAGGGCGAACACCGGGGAGCTGTTTTTT.

Details on this clone: A junction boundary mismatches the germline segment, possibly from a read error. CDR3 in DNA: TGTGCCAGCAGTTTGGACAGGGCTGAGACCCAGTACTTC. Translating it yields CASSLDRAETQYF. V usage is TRBV5-6 and J usage is TRBJ2-5; 8 positions match TRBD1. Germline V gives CDR1 SGHDT, CDR2 YYEEEE. The CDR3 loop spans 13 amino acids.

A few counts support this clone. This chain uses TRBV5-1 with TRBJ2-1; D might be TRBD2 (5 bases). V was clipped by 0 bases and J by 7 bases, with 14 bases between them. Germline CDR1 SGHRS, CDR2 YFSETQ. The CDR3 sequence is 15 residues long. CDR3 DNA sequence: TGCGCCAGCAGCTTGGTAGGCGGGTCTGGGAATGAGCAGTTCTTC. It translates to CASSLVGGSGNEQFF. The whole variable domain, remainder taken from reference TRBV5-1 and TRBJ2-1, is KAGVTQTPRYLIKTRGQQVTLSCSPISGHRSVSWYQQTPGQGLQFLFEYFSETQRNKGNFPGRFSGRQFSNSRSEMNVSTLELGDSALYLCASSLVGGSGNEQFFGPGTRLTVL.

V gene TRBV19 combines with J gene TRBJ2-2; no definite D call. The V end lost 6 bases, the J end lost 9 bases, and 11 bases lay between the germline ends. This CDR3 is built from 12 residues. The germline V gene encodes CDR1 LNHDA and CDR2 SQIVND (reference sequence). The CDR3 loop reads CASRERTRELFF. The CDR3, as DNA: TGTGCCAGTAGAGAACGGACCAGGGAGCTGTTTTTT.

This chain links TRBV9 with TRBJ2-7, with TRBD2 matching 9 bases. Germline assignment: CDR1 SGDLS and CDR2 YYNGEE. The CDR3 loop spans 14 amino acids. After removal of 0 bases from V and 7 bases from J, the junction contained 5 bases not matched to a gene. This chain's CDR3 is CASSVGSGGREQYF. The CDR3 DNA reads as TGTGCCAGCAGCGTAGGTAGCGGGGGCCGAGAGCAGTACTTC.

In this sample, this clone turned up a few times. Germline and junction disagree at one end, which may indicate a read error. The chain has TRBV4-1 and TRBJ1-1; D is undetermined. Looked up from germline, CDR1 is MGHRA and CDR2 is YSYEKL. The CDR3 contains 13 residues. This CDR3 reads CASSQERTDGLIF. As DNA, the CDR3 is TGCGCCAGCAGCCAAGAACGGACGGATGGCCTAATCTTT.

The chain joins TRBV6-6 to TRBJ1-1, with 8 bases matching TRBD1. The CDR3 sequence is 11 residues long. Per germline, CDR1 MNHNY and CDR2 SVGAGI (reference sequence). Trimming cost V 5 bases and J 11 bases; bases outside gene matches: 4. The chain's CDR3 is CASSRQGWAFF. DNA for the CDR3: TGTGCCAGCAGTCGACAGGGGTGGGCTTTCTTT.

The chain combines TRBV5-1 with TRBJ1-1; perhaps TRBD1 as D (5 bases). The V and J ends lost 4 bases and 1 base respectively, with 11 bases between them. Per germline, CDR1 SGHRS and CDR2 YFSETQ. The CDR3 spans 14 residues. DNA of the CDR3: TGCGCCAGCAGCCCGACAGACGGGAACACTGAAGCTTTCTTT. It translates to CASSPTDGNTEAFF.

J is TRBJ2-1 and V is TRBV9; 9 bases are shared with TRBD2. This CDR3 contains 18 residues. The V and J ends lost 0 bases and 7 bases, in that order; junction bases with no gene match: 14. In germline, CDR1 is SGDLS, CDR2 YYNGEE. This CDR3 is CASSVEGRRLAGKNEQFF. The CDR3 bases are TGTGCCAGCAGCGTAGAGGGTCGGAGGCTAGCGGGGAAAAATGAGCAGTTCTTC.

This chain joins TRBV29-1 and TRBJ1-1; TRBD1 matches 7 bases. V was pared by 5 bases and J by 1 base, with 7 bases of the junction left unmatched. CDR1 and CDR2 from the germline V gene are SQVTM and ANQGSEA. The CDR3 length is 14 residues. CDR3 protein: CSVSTTGPNTEAFF. The DNA of the CDR3 is TGCAGCGTTTCGACGACAGGGCCGAACACTGAAGCTTTCTTT.

This clone was counted a few times. In the same sample, other DNA sequences code for this CDR3. The rearrangement joins TRBV7-8 to TRBJ2-3; 10 bases agree with TRBD2. The CDR3 has 14 residues. V was pared by 5 bases and J by 1 base, with 0 bases of the junction left unmatched. The germline V gene encodes CDR1 SGHVS and CDR2 FQNEAQ. CDR3 residues: CASSGTSGTDTQYF. DNA for the CDR3: TGTGCCAGCAGCGGGACTAGCGGCACAGATACGCAGTATTTT.

The rearrangement uses TRBV4-3 and TRBJ2-2; tentative D call: TRBD2 (5 bases). V lost 5 bases to trimming and J lost 6 bases, with 13 bases between them. The CDR3 totals 14 residues. Germline CDR1 is LGHNA and CDR2 is YSLEER. The CDR3 here is CASSGSINSGELFF. CDR3 DNA sequence: TGCGCCAGCAGCGGGAGCATTAACTCCGGGGAGCTGTTTTTT.

V usage is TRBV7-8 and J usage is TRBJ2-7; 7 bases match TRBD1. Trimming removed 5 bases from V and 5 bases from J; junction bases left unmatched: 6. Germline CDR1 SGHVS, CDR2 FQNEAQ. The CDR3 sequence is 13 residues long. CDR3 region: CASSLGQANEQYF. For the CDR3, the DNA is TGTGCCAGCAGCCTCGGACAGGCAAACGAGCAGTACTTC.

The chain recombines TRBV28 with TRBJ1-2; 8 bases are a match to TRBD1. Germline V CDR1 and CDR2: MDHEN, SYDVKM. This CDR3 comprises 14 residues. The junction had 12 bases not matched to a gene; V was cut back by 7 bases and J by 8 bases. The CDR3 DNA reads as TGTGCCAGCATCCACCCACAGGGGGTAGTAGGCTACACCTTC. Translated, it gives CASIHPQGVVGYTF.

V is TRBV11-3 and J is TRBJ1-3; the D gene is possibly TRBD1 (5 bases). The V and J ends lost 5 bases and 10 bases respectively, with 15 bases between them. CDR3 length: 13 amino acids. Germline V lookup: CDR1 SGHNT, CDR2 YENEEA. The CDR3: CASSPGPDRTIYF. The DNA of the CDR3 is TGTGCCAGCAGCCCCGGACCTGACAGAACCATATATTTT.

This clone was counted once. V and J are TRBV28 and TRBJ2-7, with D possibly called TRBD1 or TRBD2 (5 bases each). The CDR3 has 12 amino acids. From germline, CDR1 is MDHEN and CDR2 SYDVKM. V was pared by 7 bases and J by 5 bases, with 12 bases between. DNA of the CDR3: TGTGCCAGCAAGGGACCGGCCGACGAGCAGTACTTC. Residues: CASKGPADEQYF.

The gene calls are TRBV4-3 and TRBJ2-7, with TRBD1 identical over 8 bases. V lost 3 bases, J lost 12 bases, and 7 bases stayed unmatched. CDR3 length: 12 residues. In germline, CDR1 is LGHNA, CDR2 YSLEER. CDR3 in DNA: TGCGCCAGCAGCCATGCCAGGGGGCTACTGTACTTC. Amino acids: CASSHARGLLYF.

V usage is TRBV5-5 and J usage is TRBJ2-7; D not resolved. The V end was cut by 3 bases, the J end by 0 bases, with 13 bases between. There are 15 residues in the CDR3. Germline V gives CDR1 SGHKS, CDR2 YYEKEE (reference sequence). CDR3 DNA: TGTGCCAGCAGCTCACAGTCAGACCCCTCCTACGAGCAGTACTTC. Translating gives CASSSQSDPSYEQYF.

The J gene is TRBJ2-5, the V gene TRBV5-4; TRBD2 matches 11 bases. CDR1 is SGHNT and CDR2 is YYREEE in the germline V gene (reference sequence). V lost 0 bases and J lost 4; bases outside the gene matches: 2. The CDR3 extends over 15 amino acids. CDR3 in amino acids: CASSLGLAGGETQYF. CDR3 DNA: TGTGCCAGCAGCTTGGGGCTAGCGGGAGGAGAGACCCAGTACTTC. The full variable domain, completed using reference TRBV5-4 and TRBJ2-5, is ETGVTQSPTHLIKTRGQQVTLRCSSQSGHNTVSWYQQALGQGPQFIFQYYREEENGRGNFPPRFSGLQFPNYSSELNVNALELDDSALYLCASSLGLAGGETQYFGPGTRLLVL.

This rearrangement joins TRBV15 to TRBJ2-7; 10 bases match TRBD2. The CDR3 totals 17 residues. V dropped 6 bases and J dropped 0; count of bases not matched to a gene: 11. CDR1 is LNHNV and CDR2 is YYDKDF in the germline V gene (reference sequence). The CDR3 loop is CATSPGGAGGLSYEQYF. CDR3 nucleotide sequence: TGTGCCACCAGTCCCGGGGGAGCGGGAGGGCTCTCCTACGAGCAGTACTTC.

The V gene is TRBV30, the J gene TRBJ1-2; D unresolved. The germline V gene encodes CDR1 GTSNPN and CDR2 SVGIG (reference sequence). The CDR3 length is 13 residues. V lost 0 bases and J lost 4, with 9 bases in between. The CDR3 sequence is CAWSVGAGYGYTF. CDR3 coding DNA: TGTGCCTGGAGTGTAGGCGCCGGCTATGGCTACACCTTC.

This chain joins TRBV28 and TRBJ2-6; perhaps D is TRBD1 or TRBD2 (5 bases each). In germline, CDR1 is MDHEN, CDR2 SYDVKM. V was clipped by 11 bases and J by 0 bases, with 14 bases between them. The length of the CDR3 is 15 residues. CDR3 nucleotide sequence: TGTGCCGGAAGGGGTACTAGCTCTGGGGCCAACGTCCTGACTTTC. Protein sequence: CAGRGTSSGANVLTF. The full variable domain, rest sourced from reference TRBV28 and TRBJ2-6, is DVKVTQSSRYLVKRTGEKVFLECVQDMDHENMFWYRQDPGLGLRLIYFSYDVKMKEKGDIPEGYSVSREKKERFSLILESASTNQTSMYLCAGRGTSSGANVLTFGAGSRLTVL.

V is TRBV5-6 and J is TRBJ2-2, with D perhaps TRBD2 (6 bases). The CDR3 runs 13 residues. Germline V CDR1 and CDR2: SGHDT, YYEEEE. The ends were cut back, 4 bases at V and 10 bases at J, with 14 bases in the middle. The CDR3 DNA is TGTGCCAGCAGCGCGGGACGTTCAGAGGAGCTGTTTTTT. Translating gives CASSAGRSEELFF.

This sequence joins TRBV5-6 and TRBJ2-2; D perhaps matches TRBD2 (7 bases). This CDR3 has 17 amino acids. Germline CDR1 reads SGHDT; CDR2 reads YYEEEE. The V and J ends lost 0 bases and 4 bases respectively, with 16 bases between them. CDR3 sequence: CASSLGGPSGGTGELFF. CDR3 DNA: TGTGCCAGCAGCTTGGGGGGGCCTAGCGGAGGCACCGGGGAGCTGTTTTTT.

The chain uses TRBV7-2 and TRBJ2-6; 9 positions agree with TRBD1. In germline, CDR1 is SGHTA, CDR2 FQGNSA. V lost 7 bases, J lost 2 bases, and 9 bases stayed unmatched. CDR3 length: 17 residues. This CDR3 reads CASTPGWDRAGANVLTF. CDR3 nucleotides: TGTGCCAGCACCCCGGGCTGGGACAGGGCTGGGGCCAACGTCCTGACTTTC.